What follows is one T cell receptor (beta chain) and its context. Its antigen remains unknown. The PCR made use of 60 Vbeta and 13 Jbeta primers. Data came from immunoSEQ multiplex PCR; TCRdb stores just in-frame clones and leaves some out. The sample yields 97,000 or so clones, 77% seen once. These data originate in a study of cytomegalovirus exposure and HLA in healthy donors. These donors, healthy bone marrow donors, were studied. Study-wide results and caveats: It was confirmed in vitro that a few of the CMV-associated chains were specific for CMV antigens. Analyzed later, association rates of TCRs varied across HLA loci, with DRB1 most and HLA-C fewest. A later analysis reportedly found that, within productive TCRs, an Asian-associated ancestry cluster had fewer N-insertions than the mean observed across the 666 donors.

This CDR3 has 10 amino acids. The germline gives CDR1 SNHLY, CDR2 FYNNEI. The V gene lost 7 bases and the J gene lost 11 bases, with 10 bases spanning the gap. Sequenced: PBMCs. The receptor comes from a male donor in good health and CMV-seropositive. The genes are TRBV2 and TRBJ2-3, with no clear D. The CDR3 is CASKSELQYF. The CDR3 region has the DNA TGTGCCAGCAAATCTGAGTTGCAGTATTTT.